This TCR beta chain emerged from a study of blood T cells in healthy people across ages. Study conclusions and caveats: Estimates drawn from one million T cells were deemed to understate diversity. Long-lived and aged donors differed, with more naive CD4+ cells and higher diversity in the long-lived.

To note about this clonotype: Its antigen is not identified.

Through a sample-barcoded 5' primer and a J-beta primer mix, a second PCR was run for roughly 7 to 11 cycles. Tags on each cDNA molecule came from a template-switch adaptor with 12 random nucleotides. Every sample returned 3 million or more CDR3-containing paired-end reads. Via MiXCR, TCRdb re-called the 5' RACE reads, giving one row per CDR3 protein. The sample has approximately 360,000 distinct CDR3 sequences, approximately 47% seen once. After removal of 6 bases from V and 2 bases from J, the junction contained 4 bases not matched to a gene. The CDR3 runs to 14 residues. Material: blood. The receptor was derived from a man in his sixties in good health. This chain uses TRBV12-3 or TRBV12-4 with TRBJ2-7, with TRBD2 matching 10 bases. CDR3 residues: CASSSGLAAYEQYF. CDR3 DNA: TGTGCCAGCAGCTCTGGACTAGCGGCCTACGAGCAGTACTTC.